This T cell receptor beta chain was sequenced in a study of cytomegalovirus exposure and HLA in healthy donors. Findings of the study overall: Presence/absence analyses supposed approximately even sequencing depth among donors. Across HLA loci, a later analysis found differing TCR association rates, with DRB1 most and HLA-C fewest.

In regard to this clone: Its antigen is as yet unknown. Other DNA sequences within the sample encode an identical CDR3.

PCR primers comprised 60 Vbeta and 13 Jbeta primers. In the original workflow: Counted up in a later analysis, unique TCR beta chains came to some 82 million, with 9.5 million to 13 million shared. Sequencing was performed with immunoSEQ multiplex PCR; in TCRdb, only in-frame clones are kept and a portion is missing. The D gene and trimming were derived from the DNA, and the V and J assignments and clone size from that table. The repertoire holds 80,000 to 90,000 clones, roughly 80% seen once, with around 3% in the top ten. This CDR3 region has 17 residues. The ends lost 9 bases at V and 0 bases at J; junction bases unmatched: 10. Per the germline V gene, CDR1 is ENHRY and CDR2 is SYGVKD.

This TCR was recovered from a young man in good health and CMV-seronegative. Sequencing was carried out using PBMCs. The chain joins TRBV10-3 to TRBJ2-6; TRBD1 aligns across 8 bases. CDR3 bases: TGTGCCATAGCAGGACAGGGCAGAAGCTCTGGGGCCAACGTCCTGACTTTC. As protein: CAIAGQGRSSGANVLTF.